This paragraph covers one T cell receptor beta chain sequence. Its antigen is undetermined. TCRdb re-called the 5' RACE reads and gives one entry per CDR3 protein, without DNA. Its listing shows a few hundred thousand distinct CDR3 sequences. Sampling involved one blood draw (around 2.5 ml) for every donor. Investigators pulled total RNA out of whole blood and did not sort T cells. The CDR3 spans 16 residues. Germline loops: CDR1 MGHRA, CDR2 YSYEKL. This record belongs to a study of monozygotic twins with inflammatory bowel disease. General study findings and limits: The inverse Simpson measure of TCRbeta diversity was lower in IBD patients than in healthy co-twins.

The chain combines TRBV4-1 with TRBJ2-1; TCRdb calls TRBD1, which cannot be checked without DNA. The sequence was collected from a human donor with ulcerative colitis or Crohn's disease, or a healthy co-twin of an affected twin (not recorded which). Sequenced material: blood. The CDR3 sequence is CASSQQAGATYNEQFF.